These T cell receptor beta chains were read from a single sample in a study of cytomegalovirus exposure and HLA in healthy donors. TCRdb's copy holds only in-frame clones and misses some; the assay was immunoSEQ multiplex PCR. This sample has some 100,000 clones; about 75% occur once, and the top ten carry less than 5%. The sample taken for sequencing was PBMCs. Receptors were obtained from a woman between 18 and 29 years old in good health and CMV-seropositive. Both conserved end residues are part of each CDR3. Fields, in order: clone size, J gene, V gene, CDR3 length, D gene, CDR3 DNA, CDR3 protein. A D gene is named only where the DNA matches it firmly. A clone size is listed for some rows: how often the clone was seen (once, few, many), or a class if it is expanded.

size: NA; J: TRBJ1-1; V: TRBV27; length: 15; D: NA; DNA: TGTGCCAGCAGTCCCTCCCTTCGGGGGAGAGCTGAAGCTTTCTTT; CDR3: CASSPSLRGRAEAFF
size: NA; J: TRBJ2-5; V: TRBV11-3; length: 18; D: TRBD2; DNA: TGTGCCAGCAGCTTAGAAGGCCCATCGGGCGGGAGAAGGGAGACCCAGTACTTC; CDR3: CASSLEGPSGGRRETQYF
size: NA; J: TRBJ2-7; V: TRBV29-1; length: 14; D: TRBD1; DNA: TGCAGCGTTGAACTCTCCGGGACAGGCTACGAGCAGTACTTC; CDR3: CSVELSGTGYEQYF
size: NA; J: TRBJ2-1; V: TRBV5-1; length: 15; D: NA; DNA: TGCGCCAGCAGCTTGGCCGTGACGACAACCCGTGAGCAGTTCTTC; CDR3: CASSLAVTTTREQFF
size: few; J: TRBJ1-2; V: TRBV5-1; length: 16; D: NA; DNA: TGCGCCAGCAGCTTGGAAACTGCGGGGACGGCCTTTGACTACACCTTC; CDR3: CASSLETAGTAFDYTF
size: few; J: TRBJ2-1; V: TRBV7-8; length: 14; D: NA; DNA: TGTGCCAGCAGCTTATGGGAGCGCCACAATGAGCAGTTCTTC; CDR3: CASSLWERHNEQFF
size: NA; J: TRBJ2-1; V: TRBV9; length: 15; D: TRBD2; DNA: TGTGCCAGCAGCGGTAGCGGGAGGGGTTACAATGAGCAGTTCTTC; CDR3: CASSGSGRGYNEQFF
size: NA; J: TRBJ2-4; V: TRBV21-1; length: 15; D: NA; DNA: TGTGCCAGCCTCGGACAGGGACGAAGGAAAAACATTCAGTACTTC; CDR3: CASLGQGRRKNIQYF
size: NA; J: TRBJ2-5; V: TRBV7-2; length: 15; D: TRBD2; DNA: TGTGCCAGCAGCGCCCAGGCGGGGGTGGGAGAGACCCAGTACTTC; CDR3: CASSAQAGVGETQYF
size: NA; J: TRBJ2-2; V: TRBV5-1; length: 15; D: NA; DNA: TGCGCCAGCAGCCTACGGGAGTGGGGCACCGGGGAGCTGTTTTTT; CDR3: CASSLREWGTGELFF
size: NA; J: TRBJ1-4; V: TRBV5-1; length: 15; D: NA; DNA: TGCGCCAGCAGCCGCTGGGGGGGGCGAGAAGAAAAACTGTTTTTT; CDR3: CASSRWGGREEKLFF
size: NA; J: TRBJ2-5; V: TRBV6-5; length: 15; D: NA; DNA: TGTGCCAGCAGTTACCAATCCGGGGGGCTTGAGACCCAGTACTTC; CDR3: CASSYQSGGLETQYF
size: once; J: TRBJ1-2; V: TRBV5-4; length: 15; D: NA; DNA: TGTGCCAGCAGCTCCGCGGGAGGCATCGCCTATGGCTACACCTTC; CDR3: CASSSAGGIAYGYTF
size: NA; J: TRBJ2-4; V: TRBV15; length: 14; D: TRBD1; DNA: TGTGCCACCAGTTACGACAGGGCCTCTTACATTCAGTACTTC; CDR3: CATSYDRASYIQYF
size: NA; J: TRBJ2-3; V: TRBV6-4; length: 17; D: TRBD2; DNA: TGTGCCAGCAGTGACTCTTACAGGGGTGTACTAGCGGGAACGCAGTATTTT; CDR3: CASSDSYRGVLAGTQYF
size: once; J: TRBJ2-7; V: TRBV7-9; length: 15; D: NA; DNA: TGTGCCAGCAGCTCAGGGACTGATGCAAGTCGCGAGCAGTACTTC; CDR3: CASSSGTDASREQYF
size: NA; J: TRBJ2-1; V: TRBV4-3; length: 16; D: TRBD2; DNA: TGCGCCAGCAGCCAAACTAGCGGGGGGGCCTACAGTGAGCAGTTCTTC; CDR3: CASSQTSGGAYSEQFF